Listed here is a single TCR beta chain. The source of the sample is a study of long-term antiretroviral therapy in people with HIV. V dropped 6 bases and J dropped 1 base, with 6 bases sitting between them. This CDR3 comprises 12 residues. Germline values: CDR1 MNHNS, CDR2 SASEGT. An immunoSEQ assay, version v3.0, was performed at survey level. Sequencing used immunoSEQ multiplex PCR; TCRdb keeps in-frame clones, though not all of them. The data contain about 21,000 clones, roughly 80% of them singletons. J is TRBJ2-5 and V is TRBV6-1; no reliable D call. The input for sequencing was unsorted PBMCs, taken 0.2 years after starting antiretroviral therapy. The clonotype was recovered from a woman in her thirties with HIV. The chain's CDR3 is CASRISQETQYF. In DNA, the CDR3 is TGTGCCAGCAGGATCAGCCAAGAGACCCAGTACTTC.